The rows below give T cell receptor beta chains drawn from one sample of a study of blood T cell repertoires in COVID-19. Method: immunoSEQ multiplex PCR; TCRdb's copy keeps in-frame clones and lacks some. The table lists some 170,000 clones, about 74% of them singletons. Sequencing was carried out using peripheral blood. All receptors derive from a man between 60 and 75 years old with acute or convalescent COVID-19. Each CDR3 is given with its conserved first and last residue. The D gene is left open where the match is weak. Clone size, where shown, is once, few, many, or a class for clones that have expanded.

v_gene,j_gene,d_gene,abundance,CDR3aa,CDR3nt
TRBV30,TRBJ2-7,-,few,CAWTGVGVKGEQYF,TGTGCCTGGACGGGGGTCGGGGTAAAGGGTGAGCAGTACTTC
TRBV15,TRBJ2-5,TRBD2,-,CATSTGGQETQYF,TGTGCCACCAGCACCGGGGGGCAAGAGACCCAGTACTTC
TRBV28,TRBJ1-2,TRBD1,-,CASRWTGSFLGYTF,TGTGCCAGCCGATGGACAGGGTCCTTTCTAGGCTACACCTTC
TRBV5-1,TRBJ2-5,-,-,CASSLFSGTEETQYF,TGCGCCAGCAGCCTGTTTAGCGGGACAGAAGAGACCCAGTACTTC
TRBV2,TRBJ1-1,-,few,CASGGWNTEAFF,TGTGCCAGCGGGGGGTGGAACACTGAAGCTTTCTTT
TRBV18,TRBJ1-2,TRBD1,-,CASSPPGQTYGYTF,TGTGCCAGCTCACCTCCGGGACAGACCTATGGCTACACCTTC
TRBV19,TRBJ2-5,TRBD1,-,CASSTGQGASETQYF,TGTGCCAGTAGTACGGGACAGGGGGCTTCAGAGACCCAGTACTTC
TRBV29-1,TRBJ2-1,TRBD1,-,CSVETGQVYNEQFF,TGCAGCGTTGAAACGGGACAGGTGTACAATGAGCAGTTCTTC
TRBV29-1,TRBJ2-7,TRBD1,once,CSVEATGDSYEQYF,TGCAGCGTTGAAGCTACAGGGGATTCCTACGAGCAGTACTTC
TRBV5-1,TRBJ2-7,TRBD2,-,CASRLRGERGYEQYF,TGCGCCAGCAGGCTACGGGGGGAGAGGGGCTACGAGCAGTACTTC
TRBV6-5,TRBJ2-5,-,-,CASSLSRLETQYF,TGTGCCAGCAGCCTCTCGCGCTTAGAGACCCAGTACTTC
TRBV9,TRBJ2-3,TRBD1,-,CASSVRPGQAAEDTQYF,TGTGCCAGCAGCGTCCGCCCGGGACAGGCAGCGGAGGATACGCAGTATTTT
TRBV11-2,TRBJ2-1,-,-,CASSKGVSRYQSSYNEQFF,TGTGCCAGCAGCAAGGGGGTGAGTAGGTACCAAAGCTCCTACAATGAGCAGTTCTTC
TRBV6-5,TRBJ2-5,-,-,CASSYSIRETETQYF,TGTGCCAGCAGTTACTCGATACGGGAAACGGAGACCCAGTACTTC
TRBV5-4,TRBJ1-2,TRBD1,-,CASSLDRGRVDYGYTF,TGTGCCAGCAGCCTTGACAGGGGGCGGGTCGACTATGGCTACACCTTC
TRBV29-1,TRBJ2-5,TRBD2,-,CSVAPGRGKETQYF,TGCAGCGTTGCCCCCGGGAGGGGGAAAGAGACCCAGTACTTC
TRBV28,TRBJ2-7,-,many,CASSFPSHEGGEQYF,TGTGCCAGCAGTTTCCCGTCTCATGAGGGCGGCGAGCAGTACTTC
TRBV6-5,TRBJ1-1,TRBD1,-,CASSYSWTGVTEAFF,TGTGCCAGCAGTTACTCGTGGACAGGGGTTACTGAAGCTTTCTTT
TRBV6-5,TRBJ1-2,-,-,CASTSGSANYGYTF,TGTGCCAGCACCTCAGGATCAGCTAACTATGGCTACACCTTC
TRBV13,TRBJ2-3,TRBD2,once,CASSIQLAGGRDTQYF,TGTGCCAGCAGCATCCAACTAGCGGGGGGGCGGGATACGCAGTATTTT
TRBV7-6,TRBJ2-7,TRBD1,-,CASSVTGTGDYEQYF,TGTGCCAGCAGCGTCACCGGGACAGGGGACTACGAGCAGTACTTC
TRBV3-1/TRBV3-2,TRBJ1-6,TRBD1,-,CASSQGYTGANSPLHF,TGTGCCAGCAGCCAAGGTTACACAGGGGCCAATTCACCCCTCCACTTT
TRBV6-5,TRBJ2-2,-,-,CASSYSPRGSGELFF,TGTGCCAGCAGTTACAGTCCCAGGGGATCCGGGGAGCTGTTTTTT
TRBV9,TRBJ2-5,TRBD1,-,CASSESGTGIETQYF,TGTGCCAGCAGCGAATCCGGGACAGGGATAGAGACCCAGTACTTC
TRBV29-1,TRBJ1-2,-,-,CSVVVRANYGYTF,TGCAGCGTTGTTGTTAGAGCTAACTATGGCTACACCTTC
TRBV2,TRBJ2-3,TRBD2,-,CASLAGDRTDTQYF,TGTGCCAGTCTAGCGGGGGACCGCACAGATACGCAGTATTTT
TRBV2,TRBJ2-7,TRBD2,-,CASSELADSYEQYF,TGTGCCAGCAGTGAACTAGCGGATTCCTACGAGCAGTACTTC
TRBV25-1,TRBJ1-2,-,-,CASSAPVRGGGYTF,TGTGCCAGCAGCGCGCCGGTACGGGGAGGGGGCTACACCTTC
TRBV2,TRBJ1-1,-,-,CAVVREGTEAFF,TGTGCCGTTGTTCGGGAGGGCACTGAAGCTTTCTTT
TRBV7-8,TRBJ2-2,-,-,CASSHRGPGELFF,TGTGCCAGCAGCCATAGGGGCCCCGGGGAGCTGTTTTTT
TRBV24-1,TRBJ2-3,-,-,CATMEAGGDTQYF,TGTGCCACCATGGAGGCCGGGGGAGATACGCAGTATTTT
TRBV6-5,TRBJ1-2,TRBD1,-,CASSTPGTGGGYTF,TGTGCCAGCAGTACGCCTGGGACAGGCGGAGGCTACACCTTC
TRBV20-1,TRBJ1-2,-,-,CSARTDGGYTF,TGCAGTGCTCGGACTGACGGCGGCTACACCTTC
TRBV15,TRBJ2-7,TRBD1,-,CATSRGQGLDEQYF,TGTGCCACCAGCAGGGGACAGGGGCTCGACGAGCAGTACTTC
TRBV6-2/TRBV6-3,TRBJ2-3,TRBD2,-,CASSFRAGGITDTQYF,TGTGCCAGCAGTTTCCGAGCGGGGGGGATCACAGATACGCAGTATTTT
TRBV24-1,TRBJ1-2,TRBD1,-,CATSDSVGQGARYTF,TGTGCCACCAGTGATTCGGTGGGACAGGGGGCTCGCTACACCTTC
TRBV24-1,TRBJ2-3,TRBD1,-,CATSEAIGTGTDTQYF,TGTGCCACCAGTGAGGCGATCGGGACAGGCACAGATACGCAGTATTTT
TRBV7-8,TRBJ2-1,-,-,CASSPHNEQFF,TGTGCCAGCAGCCCTCACAATGAGCAGTTCTTC
TRBV7-2,TRBJ1-2,TRBD1,-,CASSPGTASNYGYTF,TGTGCCAGCAGCCCCGGGACAGCATCGAACTATGGCTACACCTTC
TRBV19,TRBJ1-6,-,-,CASSIAAGWDSPLHF,TGTGCCAGTAGTATAGCGGCAGGGTGGGATTCACCCCTCCACTTT
TRBV5-6,TRBJ2-5,TRBD1,-,CASSSRSGTGLSETQYF,TGTGCCAGCAGCTCCCGATCCGGGACAGGGCTAAGCGAGACCCAGTACTTC
TRBV5-6,TRBJ2-7,-,-,CASSLSPLEQYF,TGTGCCAGCAGCTTGAGTCCACTCGAGCAGTACTTC
TRBV9,TRBJ1-5,-,-,CASSESTGNQPQHF,TGTGCCAGCAGCGAGTCTACAGGGAATCAGCCCCAGCATTTT
TRBV5-1,TRBJ1-5,TRBD1,-,CASSVDRVFSNQPQHF,TGCGCCAGCAGCGTTGACAGGGTCTTCAGCAATCAGCCCCAGCATTTT
TRBV10-1,TRBJ2-5,-,-,CASSESDSRETQYF,TGCGCCAGCAGTGAGTCGGATAGCAGAGAGACCCAGTACTTC
TRBV2,TRBJ1-4,-,-,CASSNRARGGSEANEKLFF,TGTGCCAGCAGTAACAGGGCCAGGGGCGGGTCGGAAGCTAATGAAAAACTGTTTTTT
TRBV2,TRBJ2-1,TRBD2,-,CASSRGLVSYNEQFF,TGTGCCAGCAGCCGCGGACTAGTGTCCTACAATGAGCAGTTCTTC
TRBV5-1,TRBJ1-1,-,-,CASSLALTGNTEAFF,TGCGCCAGCAGCTTGGCCCTGACGGGGAACACTGAAGCTTTCTTT
TRBV29-1,TRBJ2-7,TRBD1,once,CSVKGQGYEQYF,TGCAGCGTTAAAGGACAGGGGTACGAGCAGTACTTC
TRBV29-1,TRBJ2-3,TRBD2,-,CSVQGLADSSTDTQYF,TGCAGCGTGCAGGGACTAGCTGATTCTAGCACAGATACGCAGTATTTT
TRBV27,TRBJ2-5,TRBD1,-,CASSSGQGFGTQYF,TGTGCCAGCAGCTCGGGACAGGGATTTGGGACCCAGTACTTC
TRBV7-9,TRBJ1-2,-,-,CASSSEPGYGYTF,TGTGCCAGCAGCTCTGAGCCAGGATATGGCTACACCTTC
TRBV24-1,TRBJ1-2,TRBD1,-,CATSDVQTGGFYGYTF,TGTGCCACCAGTGATGTTCAGACAGGGGGATTCTATGGCTACACCTTC
TRBV30,TRBJ2-2,TRBD2,-,CAWGTIAGGSTGELFF,TGTGCCTGGGGCACTATAGCGGGGGGCAGTACCGGGGAGCTGTTTTTT
TRBV28,TRBJ1-1,-,-,CASSLSGGRRTEAFF,TGTGCCAGCAGTTTATCCGGGGGGCGCAGGACTGAAGCTTTCTTT
TRBV10-3,TRBJ1-5,TRBD1,-,CAISVTGGDQPQHF,TGTGCCATCAGCGTGACAGGGGGCGATCAGCCCCAGCATTTT
TRBV5-1,TRBJ2-1,-,-,CASSPSGRALYNEQFF,TGCGCCAGCAGTCCTTCCGGGAGAGCTCTATACAATGAGCAGTTCTTC
TRBV5-1,TRBJ2-7,TRBD1,-,CASSQGQGASLGEQYF,TGCGCCAGCAGCCAGGGACAGGGGGCTAGTCTGGGCGAGCAGTACTTC
TRBV11-2,TRBJ2-5,TRBD1,once,CASSPVDRRKTQYF,TGTGCCAGCAGCCCCGTGGACAGGAGGAAGACCCAGTACTTC